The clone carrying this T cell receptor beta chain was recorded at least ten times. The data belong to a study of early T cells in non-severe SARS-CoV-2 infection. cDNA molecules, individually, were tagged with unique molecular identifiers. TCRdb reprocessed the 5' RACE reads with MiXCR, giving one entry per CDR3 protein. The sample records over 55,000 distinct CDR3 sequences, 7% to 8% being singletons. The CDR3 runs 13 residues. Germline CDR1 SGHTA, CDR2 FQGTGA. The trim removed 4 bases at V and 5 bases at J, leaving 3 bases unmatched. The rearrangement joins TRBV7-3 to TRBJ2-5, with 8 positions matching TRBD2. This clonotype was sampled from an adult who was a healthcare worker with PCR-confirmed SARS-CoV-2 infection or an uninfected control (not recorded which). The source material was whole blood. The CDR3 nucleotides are TGTGCCAGCAGCTCCAAGCGGGGGGAGACCCAGTACTTC. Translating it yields CASSSKRGETQYF.